This T cell receptor (beta chain) was identified in a study of T cells in Graves' hyperthyroidism and ophthalmopathy. RNA transcripts were the template for amplifying TCR beta CDR3 regions. Carried out on the TCR CDR3, a first-round RT-PCR used the HTBI primer set. TCRdb independently ran MiXCR on the multiplex PCR reads; one entry per CDR3 protein. The repertoire has 660,000 or so distinct CDR3 sequences, about 45% of them found once; the top ten carry 6.5% to 9%. The CDR3 runs 16 residues. The J segment lost 6 bases and the V segment lost 3 bases, leaving 7 bases of the junction unmatched. Study results and limitations: Ophthalmopathy was identified by the model a median approximately 6.9 months ahead of onset. From stable hyperthyroidism, ophthalmopathy was separated by a 13 V-J model.

Any patient presenting with uncontrolled infection, other autoimmune disease, pregnancy or lactation was left out. About this clonotype itself: Its antigen remains unknown.

This clonotype was obtained from an adult man with Graves' disease, either hyperthyroidism or ophthalmopathy (not recorded which). The sample comprised peripheral blood or thyroid tissue (not recorded which). The V and J genes are TRBV12-3 or TRBV12-4 and TRBJ2-2; 10 positions match TRBD2. CDR3 protein: CASSFSLAGVAGELFF. DNA of the CDR3: TGTGCCAGCAGTTTCTCCCTAGCGGGAGTGGCCGGGGAGCTGTTTTTT.